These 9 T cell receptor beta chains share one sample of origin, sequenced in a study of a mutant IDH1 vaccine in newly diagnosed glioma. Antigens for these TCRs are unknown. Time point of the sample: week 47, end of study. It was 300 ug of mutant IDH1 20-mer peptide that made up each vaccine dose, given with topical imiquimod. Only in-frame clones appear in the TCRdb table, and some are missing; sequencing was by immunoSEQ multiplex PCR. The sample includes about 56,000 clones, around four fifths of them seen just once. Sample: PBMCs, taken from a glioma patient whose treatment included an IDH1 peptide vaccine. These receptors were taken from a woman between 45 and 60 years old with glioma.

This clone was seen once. CDR3: CASSLGPGQSYEQYF. The CDR3 DNA sequence: TGTGCCAGCAGCTTAGGTCCCGGACAGTCCTACGAGCAGTACTTC. The rearrangement uses TRBV7-8 and TRBJ2-7; TRBD1 might be the D (6 bases). Trimming stripped 1 base from V and 1 base from J, with 11 bases between. This CDR3 comprises 15 residues. Germline V gene data show CDR1 as SGHVS and CDR2 as FQNEAQ.

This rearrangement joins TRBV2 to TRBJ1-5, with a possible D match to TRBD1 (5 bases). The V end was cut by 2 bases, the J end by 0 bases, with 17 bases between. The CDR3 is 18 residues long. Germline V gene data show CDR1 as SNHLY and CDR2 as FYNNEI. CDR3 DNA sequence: TGTGCCAGCAGTGAATCCGGGGCCGAATTTCATAGCAATCAGCCCCAGCATTTT. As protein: CASSESGAEFHSNQPQHF.

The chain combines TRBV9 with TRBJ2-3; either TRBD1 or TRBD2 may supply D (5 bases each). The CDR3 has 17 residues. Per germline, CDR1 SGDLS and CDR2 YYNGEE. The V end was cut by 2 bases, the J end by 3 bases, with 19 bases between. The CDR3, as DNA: TGTGCCAGCAGCGTCCGAGGCTGGCAGGGACCAACAGATACGCAGTATTTT. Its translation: CASSVRGWQGPTDTQYF.

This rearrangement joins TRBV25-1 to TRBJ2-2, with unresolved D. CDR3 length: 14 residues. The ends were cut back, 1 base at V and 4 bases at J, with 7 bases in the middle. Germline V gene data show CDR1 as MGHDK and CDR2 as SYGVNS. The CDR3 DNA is TGTGCCAGCAGTGAATCTAGATCCACCGGGGAGCTGTTTTTT. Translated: CASSESRSTGELFF. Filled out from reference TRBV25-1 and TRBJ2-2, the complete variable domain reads EADIYQTPRYLVIGTGKKITLECSQTMGHDKMYWYQQDPGMELHLIHYSYGVNSTEKGDLSSESTVSRIRTEHFPLTLESARPSHTSQYLCASSESRSTGELFFGEGSRLTVL.

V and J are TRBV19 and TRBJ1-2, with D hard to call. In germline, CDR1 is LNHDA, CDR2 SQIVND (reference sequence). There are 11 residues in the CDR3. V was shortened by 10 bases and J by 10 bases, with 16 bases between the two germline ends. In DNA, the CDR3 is TGTGCCACAGCTCAAAGGAGTGACTACACCTTC. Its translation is CATAQRSDYTF.

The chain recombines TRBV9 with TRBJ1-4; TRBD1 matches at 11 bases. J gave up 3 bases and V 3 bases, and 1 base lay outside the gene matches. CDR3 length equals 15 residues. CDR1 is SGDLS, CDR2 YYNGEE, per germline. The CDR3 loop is CASSAGQGANEKLFF. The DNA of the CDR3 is TGTGCCAGCAGCGCGGGACAGGGGGCTAATGAAAAACTGTTTTTT.

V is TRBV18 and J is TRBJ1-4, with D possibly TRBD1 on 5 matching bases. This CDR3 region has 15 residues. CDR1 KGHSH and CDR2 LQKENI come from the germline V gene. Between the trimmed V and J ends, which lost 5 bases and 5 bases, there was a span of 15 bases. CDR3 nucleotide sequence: TGTGCCAGCTCAGTCTCCGGGACGGGGAATGAAAAACTGTTTTTT. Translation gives CASSVSGTGNEKLFF.

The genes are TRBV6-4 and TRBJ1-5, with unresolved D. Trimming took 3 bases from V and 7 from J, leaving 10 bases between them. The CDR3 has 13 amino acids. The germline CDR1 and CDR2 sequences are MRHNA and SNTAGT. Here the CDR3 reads CASSEEGGQPQHF. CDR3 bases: TGTGCCAGCAGTGAGGAGGGTGGCCAGCCCCAGCATTTT.

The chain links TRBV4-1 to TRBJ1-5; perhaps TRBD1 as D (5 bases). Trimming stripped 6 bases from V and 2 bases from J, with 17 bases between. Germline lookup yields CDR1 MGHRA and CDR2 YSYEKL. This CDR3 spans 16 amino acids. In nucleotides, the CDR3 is TGCGCCAGCAGTCAGGCAGGGTTGACTGGCAATCAGCCCCAGCATTTT. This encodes CASSQAGLTGNQPQHF.